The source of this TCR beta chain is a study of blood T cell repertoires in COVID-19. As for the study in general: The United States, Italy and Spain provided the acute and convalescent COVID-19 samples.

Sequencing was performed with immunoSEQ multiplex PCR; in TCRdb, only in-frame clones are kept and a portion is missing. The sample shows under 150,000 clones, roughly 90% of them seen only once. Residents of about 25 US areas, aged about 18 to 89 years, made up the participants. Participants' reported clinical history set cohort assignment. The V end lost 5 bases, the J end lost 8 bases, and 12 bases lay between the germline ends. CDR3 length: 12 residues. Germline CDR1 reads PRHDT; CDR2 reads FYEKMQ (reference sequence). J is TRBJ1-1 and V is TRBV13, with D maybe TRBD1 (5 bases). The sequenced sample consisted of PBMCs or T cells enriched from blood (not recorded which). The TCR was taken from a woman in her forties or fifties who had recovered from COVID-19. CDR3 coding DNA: TGTGCCAGCAGCCCCGGCCGGGGGGAAGCTTTCTTT. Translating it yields CASSPGRGEAFF.